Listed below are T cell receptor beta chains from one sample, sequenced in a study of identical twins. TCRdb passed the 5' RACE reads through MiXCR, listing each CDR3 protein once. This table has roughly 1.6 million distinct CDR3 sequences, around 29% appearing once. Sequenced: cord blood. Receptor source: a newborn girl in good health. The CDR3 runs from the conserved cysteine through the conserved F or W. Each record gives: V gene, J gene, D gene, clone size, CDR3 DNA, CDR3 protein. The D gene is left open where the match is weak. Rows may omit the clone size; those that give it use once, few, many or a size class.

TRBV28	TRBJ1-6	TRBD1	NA	TGTGCCAGCCGTGGGACAGCTCTCTATAATTCACCCCTCCACTTT	CASRGTALYNSPLHF
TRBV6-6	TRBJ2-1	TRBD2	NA	TGTGCCAGCAGTTACGGGTCGGGTAGCGGGATTGAGCAGTTCTTC	CASSYGSGSGIEQFF
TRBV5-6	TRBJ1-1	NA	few	TGTGCCAGCAGCTCCTTGGTCCAGGGGAACACTGAAGCTTTCTTT	CASSSLVQGNTEAFF
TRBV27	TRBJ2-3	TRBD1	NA	TGTGCCAGCACCCGAGGGACAGGGTACACAGATACGCAGTATTTT	CASTRGTGYTDTQYF
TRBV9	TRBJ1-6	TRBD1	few	TGTGCCAGCAGCGTTACAGGGGAGTCACCCCTCCACTTT	CASSVTGESPLHF
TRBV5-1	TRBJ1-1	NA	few	TGCGCCAGCAGCTTGCGTCCTGGACGGATGAACACTGAAGCTTTCTTT	CASSLRPGRMNTEAFF
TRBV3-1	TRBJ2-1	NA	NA	TGTGCCAGCAGCCATGGTCTAAGCAATGAGCAGTTCTTC	CASSHGLSNEQFF
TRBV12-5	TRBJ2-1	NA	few	TGTGCTAGTGGTTTGGGACCCTTTGAGCAGTTCTTC	CASGLGPFEQFF
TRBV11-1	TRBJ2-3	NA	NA	TGTGCCACACAAATCCTCATCACAGATACGCAGTATTTT	CATQILITDTQYF
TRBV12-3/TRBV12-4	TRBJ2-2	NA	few	TGTGCCAGCAGTTTCGGGGACACCAACACCGGGGAGCTGTTTTTT	CASSFGDTNTGELFF
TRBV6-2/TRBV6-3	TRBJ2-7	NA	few	TGTGCCAGCAGCCCAAACAGGGTGTACTCCTACGAGCAGTACTTC	CASSPNRVYSYEQYF
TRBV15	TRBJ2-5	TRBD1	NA	TGTGCCACCAGCAGAGGGGAGGACAGGGAGTACTTC	CATSRGEDREYF
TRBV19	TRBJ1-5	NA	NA	TGTGCCAGTATTAAGGCAGCATATAGCAATCAGCCCCAGCATTTT	CASIKAAYSNQPQHF
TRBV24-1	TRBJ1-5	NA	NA	TGTGCCACCAGTGACCCGGGACGGAGTTTAGGCAATCAGCCCCAGCATTTT	CATSDPGRSLGNQPQHF
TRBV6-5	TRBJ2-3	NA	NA	TGTGCCAGCAGTACAGACTGGGTCGATACGCAGTATTTT	CASSTDWVDTQYF
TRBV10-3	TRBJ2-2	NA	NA	TGTGCCATCAGTGAGTTCGGGGGTTCGTACACCGGGGAGCTGTTTTTT	CAISEFGGSYTGELFF
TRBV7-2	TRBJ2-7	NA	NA	TGTGCCAGCAGCTTAGTTGCTGACCCATTAGAGGCCCAGTACTTC	CASSLVADPLEAQYF
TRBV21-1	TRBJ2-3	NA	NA	TGTGCCAGCACCCGGTTGGGGGGTAGAGCAGATACGCAGTATTTT	CASTRLGGRADTQYF
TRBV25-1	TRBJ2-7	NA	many	TGTGCCAGCACCTCGGGTTACGAGCAGTACTTC	CASTSGYEQYF
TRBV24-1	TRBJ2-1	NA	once	TGTGCCACCAGTGATTTTTGGCTCAACAATGAGCAGTTCTTC	CATSDFWLNNEQFF
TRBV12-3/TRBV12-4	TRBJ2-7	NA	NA	TGTGCCAGCAGTCCCTGGACTCGGTCGTGGAGGGATACCTACGAGCAGTACTTC	CASSPWTRSWRDTYEQYF
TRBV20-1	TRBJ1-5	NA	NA	TGCAGTGCTAGAGATTGGTTTGAGAAAGGGGTTGTAGGAAAGATAAGCAATCAGCCCCAGCATTTT	CSARDWFEKGVVGKISNQPQHF
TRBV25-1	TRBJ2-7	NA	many	TGTGCCTCAAGAGGGGGTAGTCCCCTCGAGCAGTACTTC	CASRGGSPLEQYF
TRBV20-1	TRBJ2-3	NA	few	TGCAGTGCTAGACCCCCCACTAGAGGCACAGATACGCAGTATTTT	CSARPPTRGTDTQYF
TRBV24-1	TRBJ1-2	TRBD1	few	TGTGCCACCAGTGCCGGGACAGGTCTAAACTATGGCTACACCTTC	CATSAGTGLNYGYTF
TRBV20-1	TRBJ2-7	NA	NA	TGCAGTGCAGAGGGCAGTCAGACCTACGAGCAGTACTTC	CSAEGSQTYEQYF
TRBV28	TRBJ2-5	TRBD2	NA	TGTGCCAGCAGTTACGTTTTAGCGGGAAGGGAGACCCAGTACTTC	CASSYVLAGRETQYF
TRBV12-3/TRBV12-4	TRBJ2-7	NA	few	TGTGCCAGCAGTTTGCGGACCGTCCCCTACGAGCAGTACTTC	CASSLRTVPYEQYF
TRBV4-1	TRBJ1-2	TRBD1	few	TGCGCCAGCAGCCAAGGACAGGGACGGCGATTAGGTGGTGGCTACACCTTC	CASSQGQGRRLGGGYTF
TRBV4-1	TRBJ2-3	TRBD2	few	TGCGCCAGCAGCCAAGGTCGGGGACTAGGGTCTAGCACAGATACGCAGTATTTT	CASSQGRGLGSSTDTQYF
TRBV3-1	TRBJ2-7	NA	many	TGTGCCAGCAGCCAAGGTGTGGCCTACGAGCAGTACTTC	CASSQGVAYEQYF
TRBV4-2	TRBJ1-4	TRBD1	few	TGTGCCAGCAGCCAAGTCCGGGACAGGGATGAAAAACTGTTTTTT	CASSQVRDRDEKLFF
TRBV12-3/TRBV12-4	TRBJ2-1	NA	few	TGTGCCAGCAGTTTACAGTACGGTGAGCAGTTCTTC	CASSLQYGEQFF
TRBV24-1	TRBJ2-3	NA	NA	TGTGCCACCAGTGTGGGTCTAGCGCGAAGCACAGATACGCAGTATTTT	CATSVGLARSTDTQYF
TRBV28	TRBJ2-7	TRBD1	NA	TGTGCCAGCAGTTTATTGGGACAGTCGATCCCCTACGAGCAGTACTTC	CASSLLGQSIPYEQYF
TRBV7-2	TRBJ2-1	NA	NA	TGTGCCAGCAGCTCGGGACGCGGGGTTCACAATGAGCAGTTCTTC	CASSSGRGVHNEQFF
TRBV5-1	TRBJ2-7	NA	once	TGCGCCAGCAAAGGAGATAGGAGCTCCTACAATGAGCAGTACTTC	CASKGDRSSYNEQYF